This T cell receptor (beta chain) came from a study of cytomegalovirus exposure and HLA in healthy donors. PCR involved 60 Vbeta and 13 Jbeta primers. The table came from immunoSEQ multiplex PCR; TCRdb's copy has only in-frame clones and leaves some out. The sample lists roughly 160,000 clones, 80% occurring once. V lost 3 bases to trimming and J lost 4 bases, with 9 bases between them. The CDR3 length is 14 residues. CDR1 and CDR2 (germline): SGHTA, FQGTGA. The sample was PBMCs. This TCR was recovered from a young man in good health and CMV-seronegative. The chain has TRBV7-3 and TRBJ2-2; TRBD1 is a possible D gene (5 bases). This CDR3 reads CASSLYQGTGELFF. DNA for the CDR3: TGTGCCAGCAGCTTGTATCAGGGCACCGGGGAGCTGTTTTTT.